The 5 T cell receptor beta chains presented below share a single source sample, sequenced in a study of cytomegalovirus exposure and HLA in healthy donors. Researchers ran the PCR with 60 Vbeta and 13 Jbeta primers. Sequenced by immunoSEQ multiplex PCR; TCRdb stores in-frame clones only, minus some. The table lists about 110,000 clones, roughly 78% of them singletons. The specimen sequenced was PBMCs. The receptors were gathered from a woman in her 30s in good health and CMV-seronegative.

The gene calls are TRBV11-2 and TRBJ2-7, with 8 bases fitting TRBD1. Germline trimming cut 5 bases from V and 0 bases from J; bases unmatched to any gene: 6. This CDR3 has 15 residues. Germline V gene lookup returns CDR1 SGHAT and CDR2 FQNNGV. The CDR3, as DNA: TGTGCCAGCAGCCCCGGGGACAGGTTCTCCTACGAGCAGTACTTC. Translating gives CASSPGDRFSYEQYF. The full variable domain, with the rest looked up from reference TRBV11-2 and TRBJ2-7, is EAGVAQSPRYKIIEKRQSVAFWCNPISGHATLYWYQQILGQGPKLLIQFQNNGVVDDSQLPKDRFSAERLKGVDSTLKIQPAKLEDSAVYLCASSPGDRFSYEQYFGPGTRLTVT.

This chain joins TRBV15 and TRBJ2-7; 7 bases line up with TRBD1. The CDR3 runs 14 residues. Germline V gene lookup returns CDR1 LNHNV and CDR2 YYDKDF (reference sequence). Trimming cost V 4 bases and J 3 bases; bases outside gene matches: 6. CDR3 DNA sequence: TGTGCCACCAGCATCAAGGACAGGCTCTACGAGCAGTACTTC. As protein: CATSIKDRLYEQYF.

The table lists this clone with a few counts. The V call is TRBV4-3, the J call TRBJ1-4; no reliable D call. The V and J ends lost 5 bases and 8 bases respectively, with 21 bases between them. Germline V gene data show CDR1 as LGHNA and CDR2 as YSLEER. This CDR3 region has 16 residues. CDR3 in DNA: TGCGCCAGCAGCAAAAGCAGCGGGTTGAGTGGGGAAAAACTGTTTTTT. Translation: CASSKSSGLSGEKLFF.

The rearrangement links TRBV7-2 to TRBJ2-1; 8 bases match TRBD1. V gave up 3 bases and J gave up 6 bases; unmatched junction bases: 7. This CDR3 contains 15 residues. The V gene's germline CDR1 is SGHTA and CDR2 FQGNSA. CDR3 DNA sequence: TGTGCCAGCAGCTTGAGGCGACAGGGGACCAATGAGCAGTTCTTC. This translates into CASSLRRQGTNEQFF.

This clone was counted once. The rearrangement links TRBV18 to TRBJ2-7; D perhaps matches TRBD2 (6 bases). Germline CDR1 KGHSH, CDR2 LQKENI. The ends were cut back, 2 bases at V and 1 base at J, with 9 bases in the middle. CDR3 length: 14 amino acids. The CDR3 sequence is CASSPEAGSYEQYF. CDR3 bases: TGTGCCAGCTCACCAGAGGCGGGATCCTACGAGCAGTACTTC.